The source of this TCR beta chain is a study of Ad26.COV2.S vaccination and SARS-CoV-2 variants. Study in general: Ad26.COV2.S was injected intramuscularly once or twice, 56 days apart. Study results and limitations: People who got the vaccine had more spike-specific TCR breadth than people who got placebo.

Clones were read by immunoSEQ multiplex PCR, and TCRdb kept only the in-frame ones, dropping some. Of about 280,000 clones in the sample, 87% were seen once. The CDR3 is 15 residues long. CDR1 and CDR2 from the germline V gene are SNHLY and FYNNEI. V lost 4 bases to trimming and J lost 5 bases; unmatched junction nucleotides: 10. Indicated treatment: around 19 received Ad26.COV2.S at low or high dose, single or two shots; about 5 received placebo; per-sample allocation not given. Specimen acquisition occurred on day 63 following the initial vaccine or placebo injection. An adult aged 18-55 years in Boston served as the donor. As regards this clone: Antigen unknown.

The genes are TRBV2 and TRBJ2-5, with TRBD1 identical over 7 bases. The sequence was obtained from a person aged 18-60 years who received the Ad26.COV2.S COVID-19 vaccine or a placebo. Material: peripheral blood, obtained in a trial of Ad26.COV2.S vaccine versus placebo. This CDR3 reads CASSVSGPRGETQYF. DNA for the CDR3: TGTGCCAGCAGTGTTTCGGGGCCCAGGGGGGAGACCCAGTACTTC.